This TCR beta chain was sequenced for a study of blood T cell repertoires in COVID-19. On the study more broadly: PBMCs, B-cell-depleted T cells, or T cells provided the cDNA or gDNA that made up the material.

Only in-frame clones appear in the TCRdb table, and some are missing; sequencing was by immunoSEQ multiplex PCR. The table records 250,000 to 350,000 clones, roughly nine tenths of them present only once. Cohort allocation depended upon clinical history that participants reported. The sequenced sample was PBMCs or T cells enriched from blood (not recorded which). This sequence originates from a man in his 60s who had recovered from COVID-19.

In DNA, the CDR3 is TGTGCCAGCAGGACAGGGGCTTTCTATGGCTACACCTTC. Protein sequence: CASRTGAFYGYTF. V is TRBV12-3 or TRBV12-4 and J is TRBJ1-2, with 8 bases matching TRBD1. With 6 bases clipped from V and 4 bases from J, the junction kept 4 bases outside the gene matches. The CDR3 is 13 amino acids.